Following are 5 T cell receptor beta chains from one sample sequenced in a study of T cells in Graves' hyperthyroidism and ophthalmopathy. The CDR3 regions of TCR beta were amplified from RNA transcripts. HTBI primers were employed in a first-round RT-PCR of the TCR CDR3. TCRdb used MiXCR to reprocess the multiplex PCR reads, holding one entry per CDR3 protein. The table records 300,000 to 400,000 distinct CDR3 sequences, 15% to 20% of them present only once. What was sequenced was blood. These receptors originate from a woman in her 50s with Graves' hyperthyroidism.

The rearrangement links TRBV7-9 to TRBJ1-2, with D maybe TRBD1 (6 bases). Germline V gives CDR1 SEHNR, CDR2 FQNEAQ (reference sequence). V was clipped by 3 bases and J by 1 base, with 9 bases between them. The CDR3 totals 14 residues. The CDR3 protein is CASSLDSNNYGYTF. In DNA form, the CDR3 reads TGTGCCAGCAGCTTGGACAGCAATAACTATGGCTACACCTTC.

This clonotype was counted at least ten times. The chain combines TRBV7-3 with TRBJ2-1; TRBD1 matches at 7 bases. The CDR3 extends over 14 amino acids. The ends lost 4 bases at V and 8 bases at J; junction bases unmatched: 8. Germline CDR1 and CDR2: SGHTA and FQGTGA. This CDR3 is CASSSQPGGDEQFF. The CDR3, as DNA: TGTGCCAGCAGCTCTCAACCAGGGGGAGATGAGCAGTTCTTC.

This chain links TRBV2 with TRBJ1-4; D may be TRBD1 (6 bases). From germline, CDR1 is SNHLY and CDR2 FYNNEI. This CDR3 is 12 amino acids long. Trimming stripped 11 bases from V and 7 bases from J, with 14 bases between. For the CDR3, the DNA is TGTGCCTCCGCGGGGGCCGGTGAAAAACTGTTTTTT. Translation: CASAGAGEKLFF.

CDR3 nucleotide sequence: TGTGCCAGCAGCACGGACGGGGTAGCGGTAAATGAGCAGTTCTTC. Its translation is CASSTDGVAVNEQFF. The V and J genes are TRBV7-2 and TRBJ2-1; D may be TRBD2 (6 bases). V lost 5 bases and J lost 7, with 18 bases in between. The CDR3 is made up of 15 amino acids. Germline CDR1 is SGHTA and CDR2 is FQGNSA.

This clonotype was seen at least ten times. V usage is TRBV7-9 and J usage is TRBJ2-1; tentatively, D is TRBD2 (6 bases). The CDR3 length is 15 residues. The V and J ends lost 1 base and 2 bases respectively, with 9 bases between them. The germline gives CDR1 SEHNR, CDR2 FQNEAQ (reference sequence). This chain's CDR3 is CASSLGGMAYNEQFF. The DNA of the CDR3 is TGTGCCAGCAGCTTAGGCGGGATGGCCTACAATGAGCAGTTCTTC.